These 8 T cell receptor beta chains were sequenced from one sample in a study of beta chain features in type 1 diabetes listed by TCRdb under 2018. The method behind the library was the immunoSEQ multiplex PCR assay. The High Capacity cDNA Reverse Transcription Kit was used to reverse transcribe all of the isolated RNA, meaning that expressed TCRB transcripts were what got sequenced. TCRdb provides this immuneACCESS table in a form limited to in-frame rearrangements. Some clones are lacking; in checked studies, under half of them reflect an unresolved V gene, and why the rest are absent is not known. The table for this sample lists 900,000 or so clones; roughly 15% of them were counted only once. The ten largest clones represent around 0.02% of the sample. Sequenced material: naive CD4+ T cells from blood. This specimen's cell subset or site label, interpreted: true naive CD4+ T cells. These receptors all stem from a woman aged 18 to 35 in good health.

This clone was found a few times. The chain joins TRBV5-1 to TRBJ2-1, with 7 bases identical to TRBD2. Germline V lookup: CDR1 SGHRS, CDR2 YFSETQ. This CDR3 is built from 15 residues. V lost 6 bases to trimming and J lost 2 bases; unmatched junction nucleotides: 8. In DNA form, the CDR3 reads TGCGCCAGCACGGCGGGAGTCGGAGCCTACAATGAGCAGTTCTTC. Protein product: CASTAGVGAYNEQFF.

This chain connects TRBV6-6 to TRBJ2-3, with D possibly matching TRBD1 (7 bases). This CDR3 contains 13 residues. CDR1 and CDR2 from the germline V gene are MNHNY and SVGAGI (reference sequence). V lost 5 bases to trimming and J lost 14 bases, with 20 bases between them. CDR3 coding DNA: TGTGCCAGCAGTACGACCTCAGGGGGGTATGGGTATTTT. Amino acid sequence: CASSTTSGGYGYF.

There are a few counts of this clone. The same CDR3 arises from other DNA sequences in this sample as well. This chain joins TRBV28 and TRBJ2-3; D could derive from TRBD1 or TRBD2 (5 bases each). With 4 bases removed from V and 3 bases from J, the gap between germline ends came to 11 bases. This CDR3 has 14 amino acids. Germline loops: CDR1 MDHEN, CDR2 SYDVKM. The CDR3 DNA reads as TGTGCCAGCAGTTCGCCGGGACGGACAGATACGCAGTATTTT. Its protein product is CASSSPGRTDTQYF.

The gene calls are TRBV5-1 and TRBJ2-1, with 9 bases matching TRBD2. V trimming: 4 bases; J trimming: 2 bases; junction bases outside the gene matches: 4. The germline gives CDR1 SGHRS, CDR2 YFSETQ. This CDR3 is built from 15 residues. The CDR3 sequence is CASSPGTSPYNEQFF. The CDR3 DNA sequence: TGCGCCAGCAGCCCCGGGACTAGCCCCTACAATGAGCAGTTCTTC.

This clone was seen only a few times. CDR3 bases: TGTGCCAGCCGAGGGGCAGGGGGTAGTGGCTACACCTTC. Protein sequence: CASRGAGGSGYTF. The genes are TRBV6-5 and TRBJ1-2; 7 nucleotides align to TRBD1. After removal of 8 bases from V and 7 bases from J, the junction contained 10 bases not matched to a gene. CDR3 length: 13 amino acids. Looked up from germline, CDR1 is MNHEY and CDR2 is SVGAGI.

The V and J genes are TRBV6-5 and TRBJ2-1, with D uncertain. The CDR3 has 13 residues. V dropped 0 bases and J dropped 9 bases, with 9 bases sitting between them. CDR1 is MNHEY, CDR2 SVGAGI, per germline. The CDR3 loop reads CASSYSFGGEQFF. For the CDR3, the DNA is TGTGCCAGCAGTTACTCGTTCGGCGGTGAGCAGTTCTTC.

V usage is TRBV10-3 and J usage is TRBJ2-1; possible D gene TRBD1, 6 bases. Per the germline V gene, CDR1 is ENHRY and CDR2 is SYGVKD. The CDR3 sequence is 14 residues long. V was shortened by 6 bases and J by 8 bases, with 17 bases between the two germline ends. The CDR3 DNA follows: TGTGCCATCAGAAAGGGGCAGGGGATGGATGAGCAGTTCTTC. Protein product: CAIRKGQGMDEQFF.

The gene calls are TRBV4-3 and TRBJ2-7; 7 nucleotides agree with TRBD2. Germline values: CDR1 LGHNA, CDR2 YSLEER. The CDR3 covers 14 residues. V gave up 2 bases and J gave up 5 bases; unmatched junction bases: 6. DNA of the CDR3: TGCGCCAGCAGCCAAATCCTCCTAGCGGACGAGCAGTACTTC. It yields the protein CASSQILLADEQYF.